The clone carrying this T cell receptor (beta chain) was seen at least ten times. A TCRbeta library incorporating unique molecular identifiers was prepared. MiXCR, run by TCRdb on the PCR reads, gives a single entry per CDR3 protein. The sample records some 350,000 distinct CDR3 sequences, about a tenth being singletons. This entry belongs to a study of T-cell reconstitution after alpha-beta-depleted transplantation in children. V dropped 4 bases and J dropped 2 bases, with 9 bases sitting between them. Germline V CDR1 and CDR2: MNHEY, SMNVEV (reference sequence). The CDR3 runs 13 residues. Material: PBMCs from the stem cell graft donor, obtained from the stem cell graft. This TCR was sampled from a human donor who donated a stem cell graft to a child with acute lymphoblastic leukemia. V gene TRBV27 combines with J gene TRBJ2-7, with no clear D. The CDR3 here is CASSSRAPYEQYF. The CDR3 DNA sequence: TGTGCCAGCAGTTCCCGCGCCCCCTACGAGCAGTACTTC.